Here is one TCR beta chain with its context. The data originate from a study of control samples from healthy donors and cancer patients. The CDR3 totals 15 residues. Germline-derived CDR1 and CDR2 are MNHEY and SVGAGI. V was pared by 6 bases and J by 7 bases, with 22 bases between. Repertoires were generated with immunoSEQ multiplex PCR, while TCRdb's copy carries only in-frame clones and drops some. The table lists about 89,000 clones, around nine tenths of them singletons. This receptor was identified in a young man in good health. The chain uses TRBV6-5 and TRBJ2-7; TRBD2 is a possible D gene (7 bases). The source material was blood. CDR3 sequence reads: CASRLGGGTSGEQYF. The CDR3 coding sequence is TGTGCCAGCAGGTTGGGAGGGGGTACCTCGGGGGAGCAGTACTTC.